This T cell receptor beta chain was recovered during a study of CD8 T cells in ankylosing spondylitis (dated by TCRdb to the late 2010s). About the full investigation: T cell receptor beta repertoires were profiled in healthy donors and ankylosing spondylitis patients so that disease-linked TCR variants could be found. The whole study cohort included roughly 110 healthy donors and 25 ankylosing spondylitis patients. Peripheral blood samples were taken, and synovial fluid was additionally collected from ankylosing spondylitis patients.

General conclusions and limits of the study: Some TCR beta motif variants had previously been reported in synovial fluid and blood of reactive arthritis patients, which suggested common disease-initiation mechanisms. Significant enrichment of the disease-linked clones was reported in matched synovial fluid samples from ankylosing spondylitis patients. Blood from ankylosing spondylitis patients appeared to be characterized by a TCR beta motif made up of under 10 highly homologous amino acid variants. In peripheral blood, the disease-linked clones were found at relatively low frequencies and had a CD8+ phenotype.

Trimming takes 0 bases from V and 6 bases from J, and the germline ends sit 9 bases apart. The germline V gene (reference sequence) sets CDR1 to MNHEY and CDR2 to SMNVEV. The cysteine opens and the phenylalanine closes a CDR3 of 14 amino acids. Just the 42-base CDR3 DNA is kept, in frame starting at base 1. Sequenced on an Illumina HiSeq 2500. TCR beta libraries were prepared by quantitative 5'-RACE with molecular barcodes. Processing in the source paper ran as follows. Disease-linked TCR variants were identified with a new computational method built on a probabilistic model of VDJ rearrangement. TCRdb took the public reads, trimmed them with fastp at Q25, ran MiXCR for clone calling and kept in-frame beta chains. CDR3 protein duplicates are merged, each entry listing the most common genes and DNA. V and J calls and clone size were set by TCRdb, not the authors. Recorded for this sample are a few hundred thousand distinct CDR3 sequences; roughly 18% of them occurred a single time. Of the sample, approximately 46% is held by the ten largest clones.

This clonotype was seen a few times. The target of this receptor is not known. Per-base quality was not reported, and no clone a single base away is much larger than it. The specimen sequenced was blood, either unsorted or a sorted T cell fraction (not recorded which). Recombination connected TRBV27 to TRBJ1-5, with no confident D gene call. This TCR came from a male donor with ankylosing spondylitis. The nucleotide sequence reads TGTGCCAGCAGTTTATCAGGGTCTAGTCAGCCCCAGCATTTT. This sequence encodes CASSLSGSSQPQHF.